Each of the 24 T cell receptor beta chains below was sequenced from the same sample in a study of CD8+ T cells in alopecia areata (dated by TCRdb to 2016 to 2018). The library was made by the immunoSEQ multiplex PCR assay. RNA was extracted from all samples and reverse transcribed into cDNA as template for TCR sequencing. TCRdb obtained this table from immuneACCESS and retained in-frame rearrangements with V and J assigned. These tables miss some clones; where compared with another copy, unresolved V genes account for less than half of the shortfall, and the remainder is unexplained. The sample table shows some 200,000 clones, and 45% to 75% are seen once. Around 3.2% of the sample is in the top ten clones. Read against the paper, the sample's time point label means: 4 weeks on oral tofacitinib. The sample's treatment or condition label is to be understood as: oral pan-JAK inhibitor, 5-10 mg twice daily.

This sample comprised CD4+ T cells sorted from blood, obtained at week 4, from a patient treated with tofacitinib. Receptors originate from a human donor with alopecia areata.

The chain is built from TRBV30 and TRBJ1-3; the D is unclear. Germline V gives CDR1 GTSNPN, CDR2 SVGIG (reference sequence). The CDR3 is made up of 14 amino acids. V shed 0 bases and J shed 0 bases, with 6 bases lying between them. The CDR3 loop reads CAWSVGVSGNTIYF. DNA of the CDR3: TGTGCCTGGAGTGTTGGGGTCTCTGGAAACACCATATATTTT.

This clone was detected only once. The germline gene is not matched at one end of the junction; a read error may be the cause. This chain links TRBV10-3 with TRBJ2-7; D may be TRBD2 (5 bases). This CDR3 has 12 amino acids. Germline V gives CDR1 ENHRY, CDR2 SYGVKD. CDR3 amino acids: CAISEPLRGFNF. CDR3 in DNA: TGTGCCATCAGTGAGCCCCTTCGGGGTTTTAACTTC.

The V call is TRBV5-1, the J call TRBJ2-2, with 9 bases matching TRBD1. With 3 bases clipped from V and 1 base from J, the junction kept 1 base outside the gene matches. Per germline, CDR1 SGHRS and CDR2 YFSETQ. The CDR3 sequence is 15 residues long. This CDR3 reads CASSSDRGNTGELFF. The CDR3, as DNA: TGCGCCAGCAGCTCGGACAGGGGGAACACCGGGGAGCTGTTTTTT. The full variable domain, its missing parts supplied by reference TRBV5-1 and TRBJ2-2, is KAGVTQTPRYLIKTRGQQVTLSCSPISGHRSVSWYQQTPGQGLQFLFEYFSETQRNKGNFPGRFSGRQFSNSRSEMNVSTLELGDSALYLCASSSDRGNTGELFFGEGSRLTVL.

The CDR3 is CASSLGLAGVLDTQYF. Written as DNA, the CDR3 is TGCGCCAGCAGCCTCGGACTAGCGGGGGTCTTAGATACGCAGTATTTT. The genes are TRBV4-1 and TRBJ2-3, with 13 positions matching TRBD2. This CDR3 comprises 16 residues. Germline CDR1 MGHRA, CDR2 YSYEKL. The trim removed 4 bases at V and 5 bases at J, leaving 6 bases unmatched.

A single count supports this clone. The chain couples TRBV4-2 to TRBJ1-5; 7 nucleotides line up with TRBD1. V shed 3 bases, J shed 2 bases, and the junction held 4 bases outside the gene matches. This CDR3 is built from 15 residues. Germline CDR1 is LGHNA and CDR2 is YNFKEQ. In nucleotides, the CDR3 is TGTGCCAGCAGCCACAGAGACAGGGGCAATCAGCCCCAGCATTTT. The encoded protein is CASSHRDRGNQPQHF.

This clone was seen only once. The chain has TRBV27 and TRBJ2-1; D possibly corresponds to TRBD2 (5 bases). Germline loops: CDR1 MNHEY, CDR2 SMNVEV (reference sequence). CDR3 length equals 15 residues. Trimming cost V 4 bases and J 5 bases, with 15 bases left between them. CDR3 region: CASSSSLSSHNEQFF. The CDR3 DNA is TGTGCCAGCAGTTCTAGCCTCTCAAGTCACAATGAGCAGTTCTTC.

The rearrangement joins TRBV29-1 to TRBJ2-5; weak D call: TRBD1 (6 bases). The CDR3 spans 13 residues. Germline assignment: CDR1 SQVTM and CDR2 ANQGSEA. The ends were cut back, 5 bases at V and 4 bases at J, with 14 bases in the middle. CDR3 amino acids: CSVPQGSVETQYF. As DNA, the CDR3 is TGCAGCGTTCCTCAGGGGTCCGTAGAGACCCAGTACTTC.

The chain employs TRBV30 and TRBJ1-6; D is uncertain. CDR3 length: 14 amino acids. V lost 7 bases and J lost 6, with 16 bases in between. CDR1 is GTSNPN and CDR2 is SVGIG in the germline V gene (reference sequence). DNA of the CDR3: TGTGCCTCCGGGAAAGGGAAGAGTAATTCACCCCTCCACTTT. Translating it yields CASGKGKSNSPLHF. The full variable domain, rest sourced from reference TRBV30 and TRBJ1-6, is SQTIHQWPATLVQPVGSPLSLECTVEGTSNPNLYWYRQAAGRGLQLLFYSVGIGQISSEVPQNLSASRPQDRQFILSSKKLLLSDSGFYLCASGKGKSNSPLHFGNGTRLTVT.

This sequence joins TRBV4-1 and TRBJ2-5; D is unresolved. This CDR3 region has 12 residues. The V end lost 4 bases, the J end lost 4 bases, and 7 bases lay between the germline ends. Germline CDR1 and CDR2: MGHRA and YSYEKL. In nucleotides, the CDR3 is TGCGCCAGCAGCCGACCCTCAGAGACCCAGTACTTC. Translated: CASSRPSETQYF.

This sequence joins TRBV25-1 and TRBJ1-5, with TRBD1 identical over 8 bases. Germline values: CDR1 MGHDK, CDR2 SYGVNS. The CDR3 runs to 18 residues. V lost 6 bases to trimming and J lost 2 bases; unmatched junction nucleotides: 15. The CDR3 spells CASRGQGRPRFGNQPQHF. Here the CDR3 DNA reads TGTGCCAGCAGAGGACAGGGAAGGCCTCGGTTCGGCAATCAGCCCCAGCATTTT. The whole variable domain, filled in from reference TRBV25-1 and TRBJ1-5, reads EADIYQTPRYLVIGTGKKITLECSQTMGHDKMYWYQQDPGMELHLIHYSYGVNSTEKGDLSSESTVSRIRTEHFPLTLESARPSHTSQYLCASRGQGRPRFGNQPQHFGDGTRLSIL.

This clone has more than one count but fewer than ten. The V gene is TRBV30, the J gene TRBJ1-1; D uncertain. This CDR3 has 12 amino acids. Trimming stripped 4 bases from V and 7 bases from J, with 13 bases between. Looked up from germline, CDR1 is GTSNPN and CDR2 is SVGIG (reference sequence). DNA for the CDR3: TGTGCCTGGACCCCTGGGCGATTTGAAGCTTTCTTT. Translating it yields CAWTPGRFEAFF.

This chain links TRBV29-1 with TRBJ1-1; D remains ambiguous. The CDR3 has 11 amino acids. Germline V CDR1 and CDR2: SQVTM, ANQGSEA. Deletions cut 4 bases from V and 4 bases from J, with 7 bases between. The CDR3 DNA is TGCAGCGTTGGTTATCGCACTGAAGCTTTCTTT. Translation: CSVGYRTEAFF. The variable domain in full, completed from reference TRBV29-1 and TRBJ1-1, reads SAVISQKPSRDICQRGTSLTIQCQVDSQVTMMFWYRQQPGQSLTLIATANQGSEATYESGFVIDKFPISRPNLTFSTLTVSNMSPEDSSIYLCSVGYRTEAFFGQGTRLTVV.

This clone came up a few times. The chain has TRBV9 and TRBJ2-2; perhaps TRBD1 as D (6 bases). V was shortened by 4 bases and J by 3 bases, with 10 bases between the two germline ends. CDR3 length: 14 amino acids. Germline CDR1 and CDR2: SGDLS and YYNGEE. The CDR3 here is CASSLQGYTGELFF. The CDR3 nucleotides are TGTGCCAGCAGCTTACAGGGTTACACCGGGGAGCTGTTTTTT.

As DNA, the CDR3 is TGTGCCAGCAGTTCATGGCGGGGGGCCTCCTCGGATACGCAGTATTTT. Protein sequence: CASSSWRGASSDTQYF. The chain combines TRBV27 with TRBJ2-3, with 8 bases aligning to TRBD2. CDR3 length: 16 amino acids. V lost 4 bases and J lost 6; bases outside the gene matches: 12. Germline V gene sequence: CDR1 MNHEY, CDR2 SMNVEV (reference sequence).

The chain links TRBV30 to TRBJ1-1, with no clear D. The CDR3 consists of 11 residues. Per germline, CDR1 GTSNPN and CDR2 SVGIG (reference sequence). Trimming pared 4 bases from V and 5 bases from J, leaving 8 bases between. The CDR3 nucleotides are TGTGCCTGGAACCCAAAAACTGAAGCTTTCTTT. Its translation is CAWNPKTEAFF.

The chain recombines TRBV30 with TRBJ1-4; no reliable D call. The CDR3 extends over 11 amino acids. The V end lost 3 bases, the J end lost 5 bases, and 4 bases lay between the germline ends. In germline, CDR1 is GTSNPN, CDR2 SVGIG (reference sequence). In DNA, the CDR3 is TGTGCCTGGAGCTTAAATGAAAAACTGTTTTTT. Translating it yields CAWSLNEKLFF.

This chain's CDR3 is CAWSVHWGYTF. The CDR3 coding sequence is TGTGCCTGGAGTGTTCACTGGGGCTACACCTTC. The rearrangement links TRBV30 to TRBJ1-2; D is ambiguous. V dropped 0 bases and J dropped 8 bases, with 7 bases sitting between them. Germline CDR1 GTSNPN, CDR2 SVGIG (reference sequence). There are 11 residues in the CDR3.

This rearrangement joins TRBV6-6 to TRBJ2-7; D perhaps matches TRBD2 (6 bases). The CDR3 is 15 amino acids. Trimming left V 6 bases short and J 4 bases short, with 19 bases between. Germline V gene data show CDR1 as MNHNY and CDR2 as SVGAGI (reference sequence). In DNA form, the CDR3 reads TGTGCCAGCAGCGAGCCGGCCCTAGCGAGATACGAGCAGTACTTC. It yields the protein CASSEPALARYEQYF.

This clone was seen once. J is TRBJ2-5 and V is TRBV6-6, with TRBD2 matching over 9 bases. With V trimmed by 8 bases and J by 5 bases, 12 bases remained unmatched. The CDR3 contains 15 residues. CDR1 is MNHNY, CDR2 SVGAGI, per germline (reference sequence). CDR3 sequence (DNA): TGTGCCAGCGGGGGACGACTAGCGGAAATGGAGACCCAGTACTTC. The encoded protein is CASGGRLAEMETQYF.

This chain links TRBV7-9 with TRBJ2-7; tentatively, D is TRBD1 or TRBD2 (5 bases each). This CDR3 is built from 13 residues. CDR1 is SEHNR, CDR2 FQNEAQ, per germline (reference sequence). The V end lost 5 bases, the J end lost 3 bases, and 11 bases lay between the germline ends. CDR3: CASSPGPFYEQYF. The CDR3 bases are TGTGCCAGCAGCCCGGGACCTTTCTACGAGCAGTACTTC.

This clone has a handful of counts. V gene TRBV6-1 combines with J gene TRBJ2-6, with D perhaps matching TRBD1 (6 bases). The V end lost 3 bases, the J end lost 3 bases, and 12 bases lay between the germline ends. This CDR3 comprises 16 residues. In germline, CDR1 is MNHNS, CDR2 SASEGT. Here the CDR3 DNA reads TGTGCCAGCAGTGAGAGAGGGGGACGTGGGGCCAACGTCCTGACTTTC. This codes for CASSERGGRGANVLTF.

The gene calls are TRBV30 and TRBJ1-5; TRBD1 is a possible D gene (6 bases). Germline V CDR1 and CDR2: GTSNPN, SVGIG (reference sequence). Trimming removed 1 base from V and 4 bases from J, with 11 bases in between. The CDR3 covers 14 residues. The CDR3 sequence is CAWSADRTNQPQHF. CDR3 DNA sequence: TGTGCCTGGAGTGCTGACAGGACTAATCAGCCCCAGCATTTT. The variable domain in full, completed from reference TRBV30 and TRBJ1-5, reads SQTIHQWPATLVQPVGSPLSLECTVEGTSNPNLYWYRQAAGRGLQLLFYSVGIGQISSEVPQNLSASRPQDRQFILSSKKLLLSDSGFYLCAWSADRTNQPQHFGDGTRLSIL.

The chain is built from TRBV27 and TRBJ2-7; 8 nucleotides match TRBD1. The germline gives CDR1 MNHEY, CDR2 SMNVEV (reference sequence). The CDR3 spans 17 residues. V dropped 4 bases and J dropped 7; count of bases not matched to a gene: 18. The CDR3 loop reads CASSSWADTGGVGEQYF. In nucleotides, the CDR3 is TGTGCCAGCAGTTCCTGGGCAGATACAGGGGGAGTGGGAGAGCAGTACTTC.

The chain carries TRBV25-1 and TRBJ1-5; TRBD1 agrees at 7 bases. Trimming cost V 4 bases and J 2 bases; bases outside gene matches: 5. CDR3 length: 15 residues. CDR1 and CDR2 (germline): MGHDK, SYGVNS. The CDR3 reads CASSARGGGNQPQHF. The CDR3 bases are TGTGCCAGCAGTGCAAGAGGGGGCGGCAATCAGCCCCAGCATTTT. Drawing the rest from reference TRBV25-1 and TRBJ1-5, the complete variable domain is EADIYQTPRYLVIGTGKKITLECSQTMGHDKMYWYQQDPGMELHLIHYSYGVNSTEKGDLSSESTVSRIRTEHFPLTLESARPSHTSQYLCASSARGGGNQPQHFGDGTRLSIL.